These 16 T cell receptor beta chains came from one sample sequenced in a study of T cell repertoires in cytomegalovirus infection. In TCRdb, the reads were re-called with MiXCR into one record per CDR3 protein. The sample contains about 130,000 distinct CDR3 sequences, more than 25% of which appear only once. Antigens of these TCRs are unknown. The sequenced sample was CD8+ T cells from cultured PBMCs, obtained from culture after CMV antigen stimulation. These TCRs come from a human donor in good health (CMV status not recorded). Some clones in this sample may be carry-over from other donors' samples.

This clonotype was observed at least ten times. The V and J genes are TRBV5-1 and TRBJ2-7, with D perhaps TRBD2 (5 bases). The CDR3 length is 15 residues. Germline lookup yields CDR1 SGHRS and CDR2 YFSETQ. V dropped 0 bases and J dropped 7 bases, with 17 bases sitting between them. Here the CDR3 reads CASSLDRGPLGEQYF. CDR3 DNA: TGCGCCAGCAGCTTGGATCGAGGGCCCTTGGGGGAGCAGTACTTC.

The rearrangement joins TRBV20-1 to TRBJ1-1; no clear D gene. V was clipped by 6 bases and J by 1 base, with 12 bases between them. The CDR3 has 13 amino acids. Germline-derived CDR1 and CDR2 are DFQATT and SNEGSKA (reference sequence). The CDR3 sequence: CSALPSGNTEAFF. CDR3 nucleotides: TGCAGTGCCCTACCCTCAGGGAACACTGAAGCTTTCTTT.

This clonotype was picked up many times. The genes are TRBV24-1 and TRBJ1-6; TRBD1 aligns across 8 bases. The germline gives CDR1 KGHDR, CDR2 SFDVKD. The V gene end was trimmed by 3 bases and the J gene end by 8 bases; junction bases not matched to a gene: 17. The CDR3 is made up of 19 amino acids. CDR3 bases: TGTGCCACCAGTGATCTCTGGGACAGGACGAGAGACGGGGATTCACCCCTCCACTTT. Protein sequence: CATSDLWDRTRDGDSPLHF.

In its sample, this clonotype was seen many times. This chain links TRBV6-1 with TRBJ2-7, with TRBD1 as a possible D gene (5 bases). V shed 5 bases and J shed 3 bases, with 20 bases lying between them. The CDR3 is 16 amino acids. Germline CDR1 reads MNHNS; CDR2 reads SASEGT. This CDR3 reads CASSTPVRKGLYEQYF. For the CDR3, the DNA is TGTGCCAGCAGTACCCCCGTCCGTAAGGGGCTCTACGAGCAGTACTTC.

The gene calls are TRBV27 and TRBJ1-5; D unresolved. Per germline, CDR1 MNHEY and CDR2 SMNVEV (reference sequence). CDR3 size: 15 residues. V lost 10 bases to trimming and J lost 9 bases, with 25 bases between them. The CDR3 coding sequence is TGTGCCACCCAAGACAACCCGACGGGAGTGGGGCCCCAGCATTTT. Amino acids: CATQDNPTGVGPQHF.

This chain connects TRBV16 to TRBJ2-7; D could derive from TRBD1 or TRBD2 (5 bases each). The CDR3 length is 15 residues. V was cut by 0 bases and J by 3 bases, with 12 bases left in between. Germline V gene data show CDR1 as KGHSY and CDR2 as FQNENV. The CDR3 reads CASSQSLGPSYEQYF. CDR3 in DNA: TGTGCCAGCAGCCAATCGTTGGGACCGAGCTACGAGCAGTACTTC.

This chain uses TRBV12-3 or TRBV12-4 with TRBJ1-2; D gene ambiguous. The V end lost 1 base, the J end lost 8 bases, and 8 bases lay between the germline ends. This CDR3 has 12 residues. The CDR3: CASSLGSHGYTF. DNA for the CDR3: TGTGCCAGCAGTTTAGGCAGCCACGGCTACACCTTC.

Comments on this clonotype: An end of the junction does not agree with germline; a read error may underlie this. V usage is TRBV6-6 and J usage is TRBJ2-1, with D unresolved. CDR3 size: 17 residues. Per the germline V gene, CDR1 is MNHNY and CDR2 is SVGAGI (reference sequence). The CDR3, as DNA: TGTGCCAGCAGGGACCCTGGAGTCCCACGCTCCTACAAAGAGCAGTTCTTC. Translated: CASRDPGVPRSYKEQFF.

The J gene is TRBJ1-1, the V gene TRBV2, with D perhaps TRBD1 (5 bases). CDR1 SNHLY and CDR2 FYNNEI come from the germline V gene. The CDR3 sequence is 12 residues long. V lost 8 bases and J 2 bases, leaving 9 bases between the germline ends. The CDR3 region is CASGAGNTEAFF. As DNA, the CDR3 is TGTGCCAGCGGGGCGGGCAACACTGAAGCTTTCTTT.

This sequence joins TRBV27 and TRBJ2-7, with D possibly matching TRBD1 (6 bases). V gave up 1 base and J gave up 2 bases, with 12 bases separating them. The CDR3 has 15 residues. Germline CDR1 is MNHEY and CDR2 is SMNVEV (reference sequence). The CDR3 loop is CASSLWGHPAYEQYF. CDR3 bases: TGTGCCAGCAGTTTATGGGGGCACCCAGCCTACGAGCAGTACTTC.

The CDR3 region has the DNA TGCAGTGCCGAAGGACGTTACACCGGGGAGCTGTTTTTT. As protein: CSAEGRYTGELFF. This chain links TRBV20-1 with TRBJ2-2; no reliable D call. Looked up from germline, CDR1 is DFQATT and CDR2 is SNEGSKA (reference sequence). Between the trimmed V and J ends, which lost 6 bases and 3 bases, there was a span of 11 bases. The CDR3 runs to 13 residues.

This clonotype was found many times. This chain uses TRBV7-2 with TRBJ2-3; 10 bases are a match to TRBD2. V gave up 3 bases and J gave up 2 bases; unmatched junction bases: 11. Looked up from germline, CDR1 is SGHTA and CDR2 is FQGNSA. The CDR3 extends over 18 amino acids. The CDR3 region is CASSLVELAGGITDTQYF. CDR3 nucleotides: TGTGCCAGCAGCTTGGTGGAGTTAGCGGGGGGTATCACAGATACGCAGTATTTT.

The chain couples TRBV19 to TRBJ1-4; D remains ambiguous. The V gene's germline CDR1 is LNHDA and CDR2 SQIVND (reference sequence). The V and J ends lost 5 bases and 3 bases respectively, with 13 bases between them. The CDR3 consists of 15 residues. CDR3: CASSAQLWANEKLFF. CDR3 DNA sequence: TGTGCCAGTAGTGCCCAGTTGTGGGCTAATGAAAAACTGTTTTTT. Full variable domain (missing parts from reference TRBV19 and TRBJ1-4): DGGITQSPKYLFRKEGQNVTLSCEQNLNHDAMYWYRQDPGQGLRLIYYSQIVNDFQKGDIAEGYSVSREKKESFPLTVTSAQKNPTAFYLCASSAQLWANEKLFFGSGTQLSVL.

This chain connects TRBV29-1 to TRBJ2-1; a weak D match, TRBD2 (6 bases). CDR3 length: 15 residues. V gave up 1 base and J gave up 7 bases, with 17 bases separating them. Germline loops: CDR1 SQVTM, CDR2 ANQGSEA. The DNA for the CDR3 is TGCAGCGTTGAAGGGGGCGGGATTTTGAGAAATGAGCAGTTCTTC. It is translated as CSVEGGGILRNEQFF.

This clonotype appeared a few times. The CDR3 spells CASSLGNLNEQFF. The CDR3 coding sequence is TGTGCCAGCAGCTTAGGCAATCTCAATGAGCAGTTCTTC. This chain connects TRBV11-2 to TRBJ2-1; no definite D call. The CDR3 runs to 13 residues. Germline values: CDR1 SGHAT, CDR2 FQNNGV. Trimming took 1 base from V and 6 from J, leaving 7 bases between them.

A note on this clonotype: Compared with germline, one end of the junction differs, possibly owing to a read error. The chain is built from TRBV4-1 and TRBJ2-4; D uncertain. This CDR3 contains 15 residues. Germline CDR1 MGHRA, CDR2 YSYEKL. CDR3 sequence: CASSQDDLAKNIQYF. CDR3 in DNA: TGTGCCAGCAGCCAAGATGACTTAGCCAAAAACATTCAGTACTTC.